This TCR beta chain was recorded in a study of cytotoxic CD8 clonotypes in ibrutinib-treated CLL. Study in general: Of the patients, 11 were relapsed/refractory, under 16 treatment-naive and fewer than 18 IGHV unmutated. After a median around 11 months on treatment (6 to 36), response samples were drawn. When averaged across all of the samples, the counts came to 255,043 productive templates and more than 85,000 productive rearrangements.

Profiled with immunoSEQ multiplex PCR; TCRdb holds only in-frame clones, not every one. The table has 150,000 to 200,000 clones, around 80% seen once. The CDR3 totals 16 residues. Germline V gene sequence: CDR1 MNHEY, CDR2 SVGAGI. The germline V and J ends were trimmed by 0 bases and 3 bases, with 11 bases remaining between them. Points from the study as a whole: Upon ibrutinib response clonality rose, and upon progression it fell back toward baseline.

Of note for this clone: Its specificity is not known.

Specimen: PBMCs, collected after 24 months of ibrutinib treatment. The receptor was derived from a human donor with chronic lymphocytic leukemia. The rearrangement links TRBV6-5 to TRBJ2-2, with D possibly TRBD1 on 5 matching bases. Here the CDR3 reads CASSYSWQGDTGELFF. CDR3 in DNA: TGTGCCAGCAGTTACTCTTGGCAGGGCGACACCGGGGAGCTGTTTTTT.